One sample yielded the 19 T cell receptor beta chains listed below, sequenced in a study of T cells in women clearing cervical HPV infection. The table came from immunoSEQ multiplex PCR; TCRdb's copy has only in-frame clones and leaves some out. Here the sample table reports 20,000 to 25,000 clones. Sequencing used blood buffy coat. The source is a woman between 18 and 75 years old with a cervical HPV16 infection that either progressed to CIN3+ or cleared (not recorded which).

As to this clone: The DNA ends 3 residues before the CDR3 does, and the rest of the CDR3 is filled in from the germline J gene. The J gene is TRBJ2-7, the V gene TRBV28; a possible D gene is TRBD2 (6 bases). Deletions cut 8 bases from V and 5 bases from J, with 13 bases between. The germline V gene encodes CDR1 MDHEN and CDR2 SYDVKM. The CDR3 contains 12 residues. The CDR3 spells CASRLWGDEQYF. The sequenced CDR3 bases are TGTGCCAGCCGCCTCTGGGGGGACGAG.

Remarks on this clone: The read ends 3 residues early relative to the CDR3; the germline J gene fills the gap. The chain carries TRBV2 and TRBJ1-1; D is perhaps TRBD1 (5 bases). V lost 7 bases, J lost 1 base, and 13 bases lay in between. Germline CDR1 and CDR2: SNHLY and FYNNEI. The CDR3 is 14 residues long. CDR3 residues: CASKGSTANTEAFF. The CDR3 DNA, read in part, is TGTGCCAGCAAGGGGTCGACAGCGAACACTGAA.

On this clone itself: The read falls 3 residues short of the CDR3 end, and the missing part is taken from the germline J gene. V is TRBV5-1 and J is TRBJ2-3; 7 bases are shared with TRBD2. CDR1 is SGHRS, CDR2 YFSETQ, per germline. V shed 3 bases and J 5 bases; nucleotides not matched to a gene: 6. This CDR3 has 14 amino acids. The sequenced CDR3 bases are TGCGCCAGCAGCTCCAGACTAGCAGGAGATACG. Translating gives CASSSRLAGDT. The full CDR3 protein reads CASSSRLAGDTQYF.

The CDR3 bases that were read are TGTGCCAGCAGCTATTCCCCTGGACAGATCTATGGC. Protein product: CASSYSPGQIYG. The whole CDR3 protein is CASSYSPGQIYGYTF. This chain joins TRBV7-2 and TRBJ1-2; D possibly corresponds to TRBD1 (6 bases). Read sequence stops 3 residues before the CDR3 end, and the germline J gene provides the missing end. With 4 bases removed from V and 4 bases from J, the gap between germline ends came to 16 bases. CDR3 size: 15 residues. The germline V gene has CDR1 SGHTA and CDR2 FQGNSA.

As to this clone: Read sequence stops 3 residues before the CDR3 end, and the germline J gene provides the missing end. The chain combines TRBV18 with TRBJ1-5; 9 nucleotides match TRBD1. The germline V gene encodes CDR1 KGHSH and CDR2 LQKENI. With V trimmed by 6 bases and J by 5 bases, 14 bases remained unmatched. CDR3 length equals 17 residues. The CDR3 region is CASSSGTGPVVDQPQHF. The sequenced CDR3 bases are TGTGCCAGCTCCTCCGGGACAGGGCCGGTGGTTGATCAGCCC.

Concerning this clone: The read ends 3 residues early relative to the CDR3; the germline J gene fills the gap. The gene calls are TRBV7-9 and TRBJ2-1, with a possible D match to TRBD1 (5 bases). The germline CDR1 and CDR2 sequences are SEHNR and FQNEAQ (reference sequence). The CDR3 has 15 amino acids. Deletions cut 1 base from V and 8 bases from J, with 15 bases between. The part of the CDR3 DNA that was read is TGTGCCAGCAGCTTAGGGGGCTCGGGTTGGGATGAG. As protein: CASSLGGSGWDE. The complete CDR3 sequence is CASSLGGSGWDEQFF.

Comments on this clone: The DNA ends 3 residues before the CDR3 does, and the rest of the CDR3 is filled in from the germline J gene. V is TRBV5-1 and J is TRBJ2-5; TRBD1 matches at 7 bases. The CDR3 runs 15 residues. V lost 4 bases to trimming and J lost 5 bases; unmatched junction nucleotides: 11. The germline CDR1 and CDR2 sequences are SGHRS and YFSETQ. The covered CDR3 bases are TGCGCCAGCAGCCCCCGAGACAGGGTAGGGGAGACC. This translates into CASSPRDRVGET. The CDR3 as a whole reads CASSPRDRVGETQYF.

Remarks on this clone: The read gets to within 3 residues of the CDR3 end, and the germline J gene fills in the rest. The chain joins TRBV19 to TRBJ2-2; TRBD2 aligns across 7 bases. V was clipped by 7 bases and J by 6 bases; unmatched bases: 11. The germline CDR1 and CDR2 sequences are LNHDA and SQIVND (reference sequence). The CDR3 sequence is 15 residues long. This CDR3 is CASTPLREFPGELFF. CDR3 bases read: TGTGCCAGTACTCCGCTGCGGGAGTTCCCCGGGGAG.

Of note for this clone: Read data end 3 residues before the CDR3 end; the end is taken from the germline J gene. The V gene is TRBV5-4, the J gene TRBJ1-1; D gene unclear. CDR3 length: 13 amino acids. The V end lost 3 bases, the J end lost 4 bases, and 10 bases lay between the germline ends. Per the germline V gene, CDR1 is SGHNT and CDR2 is YYREEE (reference sequence). The CDR3 loop reads CASSYGRGTEAFF. The DNA read from the CDR3 is TGTGCCAGCAGCTACGGACGGGGCACTGAA.

Note on this clone: The CDR3 goes on 3 residues after the read ends, and that part is filled in from the germline J gene. The V call is TRBV19, the J call TRBJ1-5; D might be TRBD1 (6 bases). The CDR3 runs 15 residues. CDR1 and CDR2 from the germline V gene are LNHDA and SQIVND (reference sequence). V was pared by 8 bases and J by 0 bases, with 14 bases between. The chain's CDR3 is CASLGTHYSNQPQHF. The sequenced part of the CDR3 DNA is TGTGCCAGTCTAGGGACACATTATAGCAATCAGCCC. Variable domain in full (rest from reference TRBV19 and TRBJ1-5): DGGITQSPKYLFRKEGQNVTLSCEQNLNHDAMYWYRQDPGQGLRLIYYSQIVNDFQKGDIAEGYSVSREKKESFPLTVTSAQKNPTAFYLCASLGTHYSNQPQHFGDGTRLSIL.

Turning to this clone: The read comes to an end 3 residues before the CDR3 does, leaving the germline J gene to fill in the end. The rearrangement joins TRBV7-8 to TRBJ2-1; 13 nucleotides agree with TRBD2. The CDR3 has 15 amino acids. Per the germline V gene, CDR1 is SGHVS and CDR2 is FQNEAQ. J was trimmed by 5 bases and V by 5 bases; bases with no gene match: 3. CDR3 in amino acids: CASSRTSGRDNEQFF. CDR3 DNA, as far as it was read: TGTGCCAGCAGCCGGACTAGCGGGAGAGACAATGAG.

Remarks on this clone: The read ends 3 residues early relative to the CDR3; the germline J gene fills the gap. This sequence joins TRBV28 and TRBJ2-7; 12 positions match TRBD2. V lost 1 base and J lost 0; bases outside the gene matches: 1. CDR1 and CDR2 (germline): MDHEN, SYDVKM. The CDR3 consists of 16 residues. CDR3 sequence reads: CASSLSSGRASYEQYF. CDR3 bases read: TGTGCCAGCAGTTTATCTAGCGGGAGGGCCTCCTACGAG.

Turning to this clone: The read is 3 residues too short to cover the CDR3 end, so that end is filled in from the germline J gene. The chain uses TRBV12-3 or TRBV12-4 and TRBJ1-2; 12 positions agree with TRBD1. With V trimmed by 5 bases and J by 7 bases, 8 bases remained unmatched. CDR3 length equals 15 residues. The covered CDR3 bases are TGTGCCAGCAGTCCGGGGACAGGGGGCCTCGGTGGC. As protein: CASSPGTGGLGG. The full CDR3 is CASSPGTGGLGGYTF.

A note on this clone: Sequencing ends 3 residues short of the CDR3 end; the germline J gene provides the rest. The chain combines TRBV7-2 with TRBJ2-5, with 7 bases lining up with TRBD1. V lost 5 bases, J lost 5 bases, and 5 bases stayed unmatched. This CDR3 contains 13 residues. CDR1 is SGHTA, CDR2 FQGNSA, per germline. The sequenced part of the CDR3 DNA is TGTGCCAGCAGCCTGACAGGGTTCGAGACC. Protein sequence: CASSLTGFET. The entire CDR3 reads CASSLTGFETQYF.

For this clone: The read is 3 residues too short to cover the CDR3 end, so that end is filled in from the germline J gene. The chain combines TRBV28 with TRBJ2-1, with 11 bases lining up with TRBD2. Losses at the gene ends were 11 bases for V and 4 bases for J; bases not matched to a gene: 4. Germline V gene lookup returns CDR1 MDHEN and CDR2 SYDVKM. The CDR3 is 13 residues long. This CDR3 is CASLAGGYNEQFF. CDR3 DNA (partial): TGTGCCTCCCTAGCGGGAGGTTACAATGAG.

With respect to this clone: The sequenced fragment ends 3 residues before the CDR3 boundary, so the rest is inferred from the germline J gene. The rearrangement joins TRBV20-1 to TRBJ2-7; TRBD2 aligns across 11 bases. Germline loops: CDR1 DFQATT, CDR2 SNEGSKA (reference sequence). V lost 0 bases and J lost 4; bases outside the gene matches: 14. This CDR3 contains 18 residues. Here the CDR3 reads CSARDTTFSGRASYEQYF. The sequenced CDR3 bases are TGCAGTGCTAGAGACACGACCTTTAGCGGGAGGGCCTCTTACGAG.

For this clone: The read falls 3 residues short of the CDR3 end, and the missing part is taken from the germline J gene. The J gene is TRBJ1-2, the V gene TRBV7-6; D not certain. Germline V gives CDR1 SGHVS, CDR2 FNYEAQ. The CDR3 length is 15 residues. The CDR3 DNA, read in part, is TGTGCCAGCAGCCGCAGCGGGGAAAGCACAGATACC. Amino acid sequence: CASSRSGESTDT. The whole CDR3 sequence is CASSRSGESTDTYTF. Complete variable domain (other parts from reference TRBV7-6 and TRBJ1-2): GAGVSQSPRYKVTKRGQDVALRCDPISGHVSLYWYRQALGQGPEFLTYFNYEAQQDKSGLPNDRFSAERPEGSISTLTIQRTEQRDSAMYRCASSRSGESTDTYTFGSGTRLTVV.

A word on this clone: From the germline J gene comes the end of the CDR3, since the read stops 3 residues before it. This chain links TRBV2 with TRBJ1-6, with D perhaps matching TRBD1 (6 bases). The CDR3 covers 16 residues. V shed 6 bases and J shed 5 bases, with 17 bases lying between them. Germline V gives CDR1 SNHLY, CDR2 FYNNEI. The CDR3 reads CASRGENRANNSPLHF. The covered CDR3 bases are TGTGCCAGCAGGGGGGAGAACAGGGCGAATAATTCACCC.

As for this clone: Read coverage stops 3 residues before the CDR3 terminus; the germline J gene supplies the remainder. J is TRBJ1-6 and V is TRBV12-3 or TRBV12-4, with 8 nucleotides matching TRBD1. Losses at the gene ends were 5 bases for V and 6 bases for J; bases not matched to a gene: 9. CDR3 length: 16 amino acids. The DNA read from the CDR3 is TGTGCCAGCAGTACCACTGGACAGGGCGGTAATTCACCC. It yields the protein CASSTTGQGGNSP. The full CDR3 protein reads CASSTTGQGGNSPLHF.